The rows below give T cell receptor beta chains drawn from one sample of a study of blood T cells in healthy people across ages. Each CDR3 protein gets one entry after TCRdb re-called the 5' RACE reads with MiXCR. The data hold over a million distinct CDR3 sequences, with approximately 42% observed a single time. Material for sequencing was blood. The receptors were sampled from a woman between 18 and 29 years old in good health. CDR3s include the opening cysteine and the closing phenylalanine or tryptophan. D genes are given only for firm matches. Clone size is stated in some rows and not others, as once, few, many or a class when expanded.

TRBV28	many	TRBJ2-5	-	CASSPPAVQTQYF	TGTGCCAGCAGTCCCCCCGCAGTACAGACCCAGTACTTC
TRBV10-3	-	TRBJ2-5	TRBD2	CAISEGLAGIQETQYF	TGTGCCATCAGTGAGGGGCTAGCGGGGATACAAGAGACCCAGTACTTC
TRBV6-5	-	TRBJ1-6	-	CASRLRDTQENSPLHF	TGTGCCAGCAGACTCCGGGACACCCAAGAGAATTCACCCCTCCACTTT
TRBV10-3	-	TRBJ1-3	-	CAISETPQGRSGNTIYF	TGTGCCATCAGTGAGACTCCCCAGGGACGCTCTGGAAACACCATATATTTT
TRBV7-9	once	TRBJ2-7	TRBD2	CASSLILAGGDEQYF	TGTGCCAGCAGCTTAATCCTAGCGGGAGGGGACGAGCAGTACTTC
TRBV2	-	TRBJ1-1	TRBD1	CASRDDRGEAFF	TGTGCCAGCAGGGACGACAGGGGTGAAGCTTTCTTT
TRBV7-6	once	TRBJ1-6	-	CASSSTMGYNSPLHF	TGTGCCAGCAGCTCCACTATGGGCTATAATTCACCCCTCCACTTT
TRBV4-1	few	TRBJ2-7	TRBD1	CASSQAQGLVYEQYF	TGCGCCAGCAGCCAAGCACAGGGGCTGGTATACGAGCAGTACTTC
TRBV7-2	-	TRBJ2-1	TRBD2	CASSRTSGQGPNEQFF	TGTGCCAGCAGCCGGACTAGCGGCCAAGGGCCCAATGAGCAGTTCTTC
TRBV27	-	TRBJ2-3	-	CASSPPGGTDTQYF	TGTGCCAGCAGCCCCCCGGGGGGCACAGATACGCAGTATTTT
TRBV10-3	-	TRBJ2-1	TRBD2	CAIRAGTSGGYNEQFF	TGTGCCATCAGGGCCGGGACTAGCGGGGGATACAATGAGCAGTTCTTC
TRBV3-1	-	TRBJ2-1	TRBD1	CASSSFAFGAGGFYNEQFF	TGTGCCAGCAGCTCCTTCGCCTTCGGGGCAGGGGGCTTCTACAATGAGCAGTTCTTC
TRBV7-6	-	TRBJ1-3	-	CASSLLVGNTIYF	TGTGCCAGCAGCTTATTAGTTGGAAACACCATATATTTT
TRBV4-1	-	TRBJ2-3	-	CASSPSSFGAGSTDTQYF	TGCGCCAGCAGCCCAAGCAGTTTTGGGGCAGGGAGCACAGATACGCAGTATTTT
TRBV20-1	-	TRBJ2-7	-	CSADESLGHEQYF	TGCAGTGCAGACGAAAGCCTCGGCCACGAGCAGTACTTC
TRBV20-1	-	TRBJ2-5	TRBD2	CSAPNSGGVGQYF	TGCAGTGCTCCCAATAGCGGGGGGGTGGGGCAGTACTTC
TRBV29-1	-	TRBJ1-2	TRBD1	CSAYRGLDRGYGYTF	TGCAGCGCCTATAGGGGCTTAGACAGGGGCTATGGCTACACCTTC
TRBV6-5	-	TRBJ2-7	TRBD2	CASSYVASGPGEQYF	TGTGCCAGCAGTTACGTTGCTAGCGGGCCCGGTGAGCAGTACTTC
TRBV20-1	few	TRBJ2-1	-	CSARELLEQFF	TGCAGTGCTAGAGAGCTGCTCGAGCAGTTCTTC
TRBV25-1	once	TRBJ2-5	TRBD2	CASRDLMGGPGETQYF	TGTGCCAGCAGAGACCTGATGGGAGGGCCGGGGGAGACCCAGTACTTC